This T cell receptor (beta chain) was documented in a study of CD8+ T cells in alopecia areata. Extraction and reverse transcription of RNA yielded cDNA as the sequencing template. The assay was immunoSEQ multiplex PCR, and TCRdb's table has in-frame clones only and misses some. This sample has 80,000 or so clones; around 65% occur once, and the top ten carry about a quarter. V shed 0 bases, J shed 4 bases, and the junction held 9 bases outside the gene matches. Per germline, CDR1 SGHDN and CDR2 FVKESK. The CDR3 consists of 19 residues. Worth noting for this clone: Its antigen remains unidentified.

Study results and limitations: Treatment with tofacitinib significantly lowered scalp clonality and reduced expanded CD8+ clones among the top 100.

The sample's treatment: oral pan-JAK inhibitor, 5-10 mg twice daily. The sequence was collected from a human donor with alopecia areata. The source material was CD8+ T cells sorted from blood, sampled at week 24, from a patient treated with tofacitinib. The J gene is TRBJ2-6, the V gene TRBV14; 10 bases agree with TRBD1. The CDR3 protein is CASSQDLGDRGSGANVLTF. In nucleotides, the CDR3 is TGTGCCAGCAGCCAAGATCTGGGGGACAGGGGATCCGGGGCCAACGTCCTGACTTTC.